This is a list of T cell receptor beta chains from one sample in a study of Graves' ophthalmopathy and Graves' hyperthyroidism. TCRdb fed the multiplex PCR reads into MiXCR, producing one record per CDR3 protein. The table has a few hundred thousand distinct CDR3 sequences, less than 40% seen once. Sequencing used peripheral blood or thyroid tissue (not recorded which). The receptor set was obtained from an adult man with Graves' hyperthyroidism. Each CDR3 is given with its conserved first and last residue. A D gene is named only where the DNA matches it firmly. Part of the rows lack a size; the others show once, few, many or a class for expanded clones.

TRBV12-5	TRBJ1-1	many	.	CASGLETWTEAFF	TGTGCTAGTGGTTTGGAGACCTGGACTGAAGCTTTCTTT
TRBV10-3	TRBJ2-7	many	.	CAISDSAMYEQYF	TGTGCCATCAGTGATTCGGCGATGTACGAGCAGTACTTC
TRBV29-1	TRBJ1-2	.	.	CSPATGYGYTF	TGCAGCCCCGCGACAGGCTATGGCTACACCTTC
TRBV5-1	TRBJ2-2	many	.	CASSLMSGYAGELFF	TGCGCCAGCAGCTTGATGTCAGGGTATGCCGGGGAGCTGTTTTTT
TRBV12-3/TRBV12-4	TRBJ1-3	many	.	CASSLRGQAPIFAEF	TGTGCCAGCAGTTTAAGGGGACAAGCGCCTATCTTCGCGGAATTT
TRBV19	TRBJ1-5	.	TRBD1	CASSTSTRGEAQLQHF	TGTGCCAGTAGTACTAGCACCAGGGGGGAGGCACAGCTCCAGCATTTT
TRBV5-8	TRBJ1-2	many	TRBD1	CASSEESQGEEGYTF	TGTGCCAGCAGCGAAGAATCACAGGGGGAGGAGGGCTACACCTTC
TRBV25-1	TRBJ2-7	.	.	CASSPTSTRKLYEQYF	TGTGCCAGCAGTCCGACCTCGACTAGGAAGTTATACGAGCAGTACTTC
TRBV18	TRBJ2-5	few	.	CASSPDQTGTQYF	TGTGCCAGCTCACCGGACCAAACGGGGACCCAGTACTTC
TRBV6-1	TRBJ1-6	many	.	CASSETGRLSNF	TGTGCCAGCAGTGAAACAGGACGGCTTTCGAACTTT
TRBV3-1	TRBJ2-2	few	.	CASSQASPNTGELFF	TGTGCCAGCAGCCAAGCCAGCCCTAACACCGGGGAGCTGTTTTTT
TRBV5-1	TRBJ2-5	many	.	CASSLVTSQETQYF	TGCGCCAGCAGCTTGGTCACTTCACAAGAGACCCAGTACTTC
TRBV29-1	TRBJ2-1	.	TRBD2	CSVEEASGSYNEQFF	TGCAGCGTTGAAGAGGCTAGCGGGTCCTACAATGAGCAGTTCTTC
TRBV2	TRBJ2-5	.	TRBD2	CATKGLAGFETQYF	TGTGCCACAAAGGGACTAGCGGGATTTGAGACCCAGTACTTC
TRBV29-1	TRBJ1-1	.	.	CSLGGNPHTEAFF	TGCAGCTTAGGAGGGAACCCCCACACTGAAGCTTTCTTT
TRBV20-1	TRBJ2-3	.	TRBD2	CSAAERGGLTDTQYF	TGCAGTGCCGCAGAACGGGGGGGCCTCACAGATACGCAGTATTTT
TRBV5-8	TRBJ1-2	many	TRBD1	CASSLSGQGIISGYTF	TGTGCCAGCAGCTTGTCGGGACAGGGCATAATTAGTGGCTACACCTTC
TRBV2	TRBJ2-7	few	.	CASSAPLTYEQYF	TGTGCCAGCAGTGCCCCCCTAACCTACGAGCAGTACTTC
TRBV14	TRBJ2-2	many	.	CASSQDLGRAGELFF	TGTGCCAGCAGCCAAGATCTGGGGAGAGCCGGGGAGCTGTTTTTT
TRBV7-9	TRBJ2-7	many	.	CASSPPGSSYEQYF	TGTGCCAGCAGTCCACCAGGGAGTTCCTACGAGCAGTACTTC